The clone carrying this T cell receptor beta chain has ten or more counts. Antigen specificity is unknown. The CDR3 has 14 residues. Germline CDR1 reads SQVTM; CDR2 reads ANQGSEA. V lost 6 bases to trimming and J lost 7 bases; unmatched junction nucleotides: 10. Exclusion criteria comprised uncontrolled infection, other autoimmune disease, pregnancy or lactation. Clinical symptoms, serum thyroxine and TRAb, thyroid ultrasound and orbital computed tomography together formed the diagnostic basis. The sample comes from a study of T cells in Graves' hyperthyroidism and ophthalmopathy. RNA transcripts yielded amplified TCR beta CDR3 regions. When the TCR CDR3 underwent first-round RT-PCR, the HTBI primer set was used. TCRdb reanalysed the multiplex PCR reads using MiXCR and keeps one entry per CDR3 protein. The repertoire holds 480,000 or so distinct CDR3 sequences, with 40% to 55% as singletons. Notes on the study in general: Stable hyperthyroidism was separated from ophthalmopathy by a model based on 13 V-J features. The majority of expanded thyroid clonotypes above 0.001 also appeared in blood.

The chain links TRBV29-1 to TRBJ2-3; TRBD2 matches 10 bases. The sequencing input was peripheral blood or thyroid tissue (not recorded which). The clonotype originates from an adult woman with Graves' disease, either hyperthyroidism or ophthalmopathy (not recorded which). Written as DNA, the CDR3 is TGCAGCGTCCGACAGCGGGAGGGCCGTCATACGCAGTATTTT. It yields the protein CSVRQREGRHTQYF.